This TCR beta chain was obtained from a study of blood T cell repertoires in COVID-19. Study overall: PBMCs, B-cell-depleted T cells, or T cells provided the cDNA or gDNA that made up the material.

The data were produced by immunoSEQ multiplex PCR, yet TCRdb's version contains in-frame clones alone and is incomplete. The sample shows over 150,000 clones, roughly 85% of them seen only once. Participants were aged about 18 to 100 years from approximately 23 US areas. Participant-given clinical history determined each cohort assignment. This clone has only one observation. The length of the CDR3 is 17 residues. Germline CDR1 SGHDT, CDR2 YYEEEE. The germline V and J ends were trimmed by 0 bases and 3 bases, with 18 bases remaining between them. V gene TRBV5-6 combines with J gene TRBJ1-2; possibly TRBD1 for D (5 bases). Sequenced input: PBMCs or T cells enriched from blood (not recorded which). This clonotype was sampled from a man between 35 and 55 years old who had recovered from COVID-19. The CDR3 region is CASSLDKGGVFYYGYTF. As DNA, the CDR3 is TGTGCCAGCAGCTTGGATAAAGGAGGGGTTTTTTACTATGGCTACACCTTC.